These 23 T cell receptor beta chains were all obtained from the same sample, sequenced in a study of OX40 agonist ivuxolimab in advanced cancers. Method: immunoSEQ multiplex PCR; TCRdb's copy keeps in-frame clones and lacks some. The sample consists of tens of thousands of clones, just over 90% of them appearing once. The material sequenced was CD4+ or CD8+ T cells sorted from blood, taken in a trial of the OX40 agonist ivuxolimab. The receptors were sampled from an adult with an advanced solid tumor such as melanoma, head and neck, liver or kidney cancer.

The CDR3 DNA reads as TGTGCCAGCAGCTTAGGCGGGCCCCAGTATTTT. Protein sequence: CASSLGGPQYF. This rearrangement joins TRBV7-6 to TRBJ2-3, with D possibly TRBD2 on 5 matching bases. V was clipped by 1 base and J by 12 bases, with 8 bases between them. Germline V CDR1 and CDR2: SGHVS, FNYEAQ. This CDR3 comprises 11 residues.

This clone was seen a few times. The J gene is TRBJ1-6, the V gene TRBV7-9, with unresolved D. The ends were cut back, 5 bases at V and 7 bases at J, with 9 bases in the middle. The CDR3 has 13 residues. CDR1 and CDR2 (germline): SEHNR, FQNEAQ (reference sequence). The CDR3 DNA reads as TGTGCCAGCAGCCATCCGGGCAATTCACCCCTCCACTTT. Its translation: CASSHPGNSPLHF.

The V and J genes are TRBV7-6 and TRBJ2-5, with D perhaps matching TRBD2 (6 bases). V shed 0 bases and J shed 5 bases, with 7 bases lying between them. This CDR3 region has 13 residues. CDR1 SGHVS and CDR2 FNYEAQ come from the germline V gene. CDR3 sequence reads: CASSLAGGETQYF. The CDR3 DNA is TGTGCCAGCAGCTTAGCGGGAGGTGAGACCCAGTACTTC.

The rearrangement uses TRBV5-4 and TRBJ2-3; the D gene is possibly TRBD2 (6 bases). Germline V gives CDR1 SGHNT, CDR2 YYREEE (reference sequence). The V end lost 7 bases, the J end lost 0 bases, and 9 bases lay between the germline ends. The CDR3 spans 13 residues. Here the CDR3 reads CASAGGSTDTQYF. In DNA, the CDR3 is TGTGCCAGCGCCGGGGGTAGCACAGATACGCAGTATTTT.

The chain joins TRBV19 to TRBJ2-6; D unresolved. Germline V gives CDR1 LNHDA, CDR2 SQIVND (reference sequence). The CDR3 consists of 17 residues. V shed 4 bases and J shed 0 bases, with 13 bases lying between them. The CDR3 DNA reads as TGTGCCAGTAGTAGGCCCGCAAGTACCTCTGGGGCCAACGTCCTGACTTTC. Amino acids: CASSRPASTSGANVLTF.

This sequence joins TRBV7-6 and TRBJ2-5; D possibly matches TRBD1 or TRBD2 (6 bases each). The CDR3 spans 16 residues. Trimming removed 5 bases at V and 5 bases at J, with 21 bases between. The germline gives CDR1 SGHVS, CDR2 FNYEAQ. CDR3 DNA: TGTGCCAGCAGCCTGGGGCCGGGGGCCCTTGGGGAGACCCAGTACTTC. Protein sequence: CASSLGPGALGETQYF.

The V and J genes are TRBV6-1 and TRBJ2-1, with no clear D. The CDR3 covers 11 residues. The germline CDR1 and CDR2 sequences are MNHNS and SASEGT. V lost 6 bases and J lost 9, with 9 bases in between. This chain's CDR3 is CASSSQVEQFF. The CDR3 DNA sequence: TGTGCCAGCAGCTCCCAGGTTGAGCAGTTCTTC.

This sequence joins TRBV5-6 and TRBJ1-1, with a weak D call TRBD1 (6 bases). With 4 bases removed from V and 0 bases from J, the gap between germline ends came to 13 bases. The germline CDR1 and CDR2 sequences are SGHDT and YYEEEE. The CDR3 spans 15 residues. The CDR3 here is CASSGRTALNTEAFF. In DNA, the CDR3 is TGTGCCAGCAGCGGGCGGACAGCCTTGAACACTGAAGCTTTCTTT.

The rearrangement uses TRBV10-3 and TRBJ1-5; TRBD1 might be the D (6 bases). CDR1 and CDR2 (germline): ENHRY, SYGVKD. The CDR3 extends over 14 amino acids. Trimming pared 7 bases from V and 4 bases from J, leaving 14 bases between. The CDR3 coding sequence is TGTGCCATCAACGAGGGGGGGCGTAATCAGCCCCAGCATTTT. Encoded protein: CAINEGGRNQPQHF.

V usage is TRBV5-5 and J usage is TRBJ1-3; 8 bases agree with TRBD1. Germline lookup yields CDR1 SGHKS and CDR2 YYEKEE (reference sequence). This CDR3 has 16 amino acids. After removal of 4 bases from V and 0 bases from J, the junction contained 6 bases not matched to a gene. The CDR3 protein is CASSTDRADSGNTIYF. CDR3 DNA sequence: TGTGCCAGCAGCACGGACAGGGCAGACTCTGGAAACACCATATATTTT.

Here the CDR3 reads CASSSQGGAEAFF. The CDR3 DNA reads as TGTGCCAGCAGTTCACAGGGAGGCGCTGAAGCTTTCTTT. V and J are TRBV5-4 and TRBJ1-1; D is possibly TRBD1 (6 bases). Germline loops: CDR1 SGHNT, CDR2 YYREEE (reference sequence). V was pared by 5 bases and J by 6 bases, with 14 bases between. This CDR3 comprises 13 residues.

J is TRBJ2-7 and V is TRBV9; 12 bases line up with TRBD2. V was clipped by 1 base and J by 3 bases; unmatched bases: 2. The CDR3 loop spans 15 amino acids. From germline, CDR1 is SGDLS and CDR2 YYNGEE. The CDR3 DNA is TGTGCCAGCAGCGTAACTAGCGGGGGGAGCTACGAGCAGTACTTC. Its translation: CASSVTSGGSYEQYF.

In nucleotides, the CDR3 is TGTGCCCCCCCGGTCGGGGTGAGGGTCGATGAGCAGTTCTTC. Translated: CAPPVGVRVDEQFF. The V and J genes are TRBV7-3 and TRBJ2-1; TRBD2 is a possible D gene (5 bases). Germline V gene lookup returns CDR1 SGHTA and CDR2 FQGTGA. V was clipped by 11 bases and J by 8 bases, with 22 bases between them. The CDR3 has 14 amino acids.

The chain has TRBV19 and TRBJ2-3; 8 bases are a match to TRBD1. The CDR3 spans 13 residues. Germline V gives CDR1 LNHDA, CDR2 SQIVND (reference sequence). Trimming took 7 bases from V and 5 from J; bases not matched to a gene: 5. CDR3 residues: CASIDRGGDTQYF. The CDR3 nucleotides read TGTGCCAGTATTGACAGGGGAGGAGATACGCAGTATTTT.

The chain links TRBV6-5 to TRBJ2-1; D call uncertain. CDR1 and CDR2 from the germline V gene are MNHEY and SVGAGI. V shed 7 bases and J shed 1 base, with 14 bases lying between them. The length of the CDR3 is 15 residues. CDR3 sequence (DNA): TGTGCCAGCAATCAGCCGGGTCTATCCTACAATGAGCAGTTCTTC. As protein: CASNQPGLSYNEQFF.

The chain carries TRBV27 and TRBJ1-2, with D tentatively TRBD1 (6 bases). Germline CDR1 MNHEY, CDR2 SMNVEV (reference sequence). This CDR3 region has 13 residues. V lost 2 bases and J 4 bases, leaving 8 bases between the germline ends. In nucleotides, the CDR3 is TGTGCCAGCAGTTTACAGGGGAGCTATGGCTACACCTTC. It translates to CASSLQGSYGYTF.

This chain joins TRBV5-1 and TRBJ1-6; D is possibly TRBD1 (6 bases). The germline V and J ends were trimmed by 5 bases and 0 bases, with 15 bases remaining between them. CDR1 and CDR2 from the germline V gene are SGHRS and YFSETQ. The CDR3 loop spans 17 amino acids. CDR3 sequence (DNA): TGCGCCAGCAGTGAGGACGGACAGAGCTCCTATAATTCACCCCTCCACTTT. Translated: CASSEDGQSSYNSPLHF.

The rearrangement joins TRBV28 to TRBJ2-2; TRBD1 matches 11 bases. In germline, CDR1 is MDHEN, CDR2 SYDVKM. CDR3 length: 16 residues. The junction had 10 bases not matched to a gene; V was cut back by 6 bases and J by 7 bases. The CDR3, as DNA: TGTGCCAGCAGAACCGGGACAGGGGGTTTAAGCGGGGAGCTGTTTTTT. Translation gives CASRTGTGGLSGELFF.

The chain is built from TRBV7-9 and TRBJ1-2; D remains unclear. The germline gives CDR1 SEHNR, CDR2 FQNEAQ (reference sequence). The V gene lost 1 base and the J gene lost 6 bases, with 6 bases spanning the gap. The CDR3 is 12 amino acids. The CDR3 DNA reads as TGTGCCAGCAGCTTAGACAGAGATGGCTACACCTTC. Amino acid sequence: CASSLDRDGYTF.

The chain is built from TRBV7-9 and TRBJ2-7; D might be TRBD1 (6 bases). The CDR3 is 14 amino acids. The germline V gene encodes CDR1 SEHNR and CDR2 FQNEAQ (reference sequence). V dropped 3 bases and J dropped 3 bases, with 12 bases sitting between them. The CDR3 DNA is TGTGCCAGCAGCTTTGGGACAACTTACTACGAGCAGTACTTC. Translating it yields CASSFGTTYYEQYF. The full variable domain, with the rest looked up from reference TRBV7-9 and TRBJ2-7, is DTGVSQNPRHKITKRGQNVTFRCDPISEHNRLYWYRQTLGQGPEFLTYFQNEAQLEKSRLLSDRFSAERPKGSFSTLEIQRTEQGDSAMYLCASSFGTTYYEQYFGPGTRLTVT.

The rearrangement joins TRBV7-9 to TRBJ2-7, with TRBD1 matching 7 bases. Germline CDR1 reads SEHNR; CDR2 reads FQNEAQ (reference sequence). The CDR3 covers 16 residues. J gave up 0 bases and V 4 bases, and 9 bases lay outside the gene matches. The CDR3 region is CASSSRTGESSYEQYF. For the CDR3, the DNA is TGTGCCAGCAGCTCGCGGACAGGAGAGAGCTCCTACGAGCAGTACTTC.

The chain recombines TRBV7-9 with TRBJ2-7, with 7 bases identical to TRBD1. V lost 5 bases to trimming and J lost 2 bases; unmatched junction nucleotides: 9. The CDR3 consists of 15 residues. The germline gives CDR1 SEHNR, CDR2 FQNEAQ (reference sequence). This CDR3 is CASSVYRGPTYEQYF. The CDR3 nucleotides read TGTGCCAGCAGCGTGTACAGGGGCCCTACCTACGAGCAGTACTTC.

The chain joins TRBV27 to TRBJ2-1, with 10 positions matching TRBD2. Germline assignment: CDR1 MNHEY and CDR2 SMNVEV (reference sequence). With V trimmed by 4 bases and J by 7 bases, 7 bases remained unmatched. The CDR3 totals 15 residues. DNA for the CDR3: TGTGCCAGCAGTTATATAGCGGGGGGTTTAAATGAGCAGTTCTTC. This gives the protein CASSYIAGGLNEQFF.